The clone carrying this TCR beta chain was seen more than once but under ten times. The germline gives CDR1 MNHEY, CDR2 SVGAGI. The trim removed 4 bases at V and 4 bases at J, leaving 10 bases unmatched. The CDR3 has 16 residues. This entry is derived from a study of blood T cells in healthy people across ages. A J-beta primer mix and a sample-barcoded 5' primer were used in a second PCR of about 7 to 11 cycles. MiXCR was run by TCRdb on the 5' RACE reads, yielding one entry per CDR3 protein. In the table there are hundreds of thousands of distinct CDR3 sequences, around 21% of which are singletons. The rearrangement joins TRBV6-5 to TRBJ1-1; 9 nucleotides align to TRBD1. The source of this sequence is a man aged 70-80 years in good health. Sample: blood. The CDR3 DNA is TGTGCCAGCAGTTGGAGACAGGGGGGGGTGAGCACTGAAGCTTTCTTT. Translating gives CASSWRQGGVSTEAFF.